This is a list of T cell receptor beta chains from one sample in a study of blood T cell repertoires in COVID-19. Produced via immunoSEQ multiplex PCR; TCRdb's table is partial and in-frame only. This repertoire shows tens of thousands of clones, 65% to 80% found once; its top ten account for roughly 2%. Specimen: peripheral blood. These receptors originate from a man aged 60 to 75 with active COVID-19. The CDR3 runs from the conserved cysteine through the conserved F or W. D genes are given only for firm matches. Clone size is given for some rows only: seen once, a few or many times, or a class if the clone is expanded.

size	D	J	V	length	DNA	CDR3
.	TRBD1	TRBJ2-4	TRBV4-1	16	TGCGCCAGCAGCCCCCCTGGTAACAGGGGCGCAAACATTCAGTACTTC	CASSPPGNRGANIQYF
.	TRBD1	TRBJ2-5	TRBV23-1	13	TGCGCCAGCAGACCCGGGACAGGGCGAACCCAGTACTTC	CASRPGTGRTQYF
.	.	TRBJ2-7	TRBV1	15	TGCACCAGCAGCTATTGGGACTTGCCGGGGTACGAGCAGTACTTC	CTSSYWDLPGYEQYF
.	TRBD2	TRBJ2-1	TRBV4-1	16	TGCGCCAGCAGCCAGGATGTCGGGGGGGCCTACAATGAGCAGTTCTTC	CASSQDVGGAYNEQFF
.	.	TRBJ1-1	TRBV28	13	TGTGCCAGCAGTCCAGGTAGAGAAACTGAAGCTTTCTTT	CASSPGRETEAFF
once	.	TRBJ2-1	TRBV4-3	16	TGCGCCAGCAGCCAAGAGGCCCGTGCGGGGTACAATGAGCAGTTCTTC	CASSQEARAGYNEQFF
few	.	TRBJ1-2	TRBV7-9	13	TGTGCCAGCAGCTTGGACAGTACCTATGGCTACACCTTC	CASSLDSTYGYTF
.	TRBD1	TRBJ1-1	TRBV29-1	14	TGCAGCGCAAAAACCGGGACAGAGAACACTGAAGCTTTCTTT	CSAKTGTENTEAFF
.	.	TRBJ2-2	TRBV2	15	TGTGCCAGCAGTAAACTAGCAAGTGACGCCGGGGAGCTGTTTTTT	CASSKLASDAGELFF
.	.	TRBJ2-7	TRBV27	17	TGTGCCAGCAGTTTATTTGCGGGTTCAGGCCTAATTGACGAGCAGTACTTC	CASSLFAGSGLIDEQYF
.	TRBD1	TRBJ2-7	TRBV9	14	TGTGCCAGCAGCGCCGGGACAGGGGGCTTCGAGCAGTACTTC	CASSAGTGGFEQYF
few	.	TRBJ2-7	TRBV10-1	13	TGCGCCAGCAGTGAGGGGACAATCTACGAGCAGTACTTC	CASSEGTIYEQYF
.	TRBD2	TRBJ2-7	TRBV11-2	15	TGTGCCAGCAGCTTCCCGACTAGCGGGCTCTACGAGCAGTACTTC	CASSFPTSGLYEQYF
.	.	TRBJ1-2	TRBV5-1	13	TGCGCCAGCAGCCCTTCGACAGGCTATGGCTACACCTTC	CASSPSTGYGYTF
.	.	TRBJ1-3	TRBV25-1	14	TGTGCCAGCAGTGCCAGGGCCCTCCCGAACACCATATATTTT	CASSARALPNTIYF
.	TRBD1	TRBJ1-2	TRBV18	13	TGTGCCAGCTCCCCCGGGACAGGCTATGGCTACACCTTC	CASSPGTGYGYTF
.	.	TRBJ1-1	TRBV10-3	15	TGTGCCATCTCTAATGGTCAGGCAACGAACACTGAAGCTTTCTTT	CAISNGQATNTEAFF
.	.	TRBJ1-2	TRBV5-6	13	TGTGCCAGCCGGCCCACAGGGTCCTATGGCTACACCTTC	CASRPTGSYGYTF
few	TRBD2	TRBJ2-7	TRBV5-5	12	TGCTTATCGGAGGGAGGGCCACGGGAGCAGTACTTC	CLSEGGPREQYF
few	.	TRBJ2-7	TRBV6-5	13	TGTGCCAGCAGGGAGTCTTCATCCTACGAGCAGTACTTC	CASRESSSYEQYF
.	.	TRBJ1-1	TRBV2	13	TGTGCCAGCAGTGGTGGGCCTTGGACTGAAGCTTTCTTT	CASSGGPWTEAFF
.	TRBD1	TRBJ2-7	TRBV9	15	TGTGCCAGCAGCATCGGACAGGGGGCTATCTACGAGCAGTACTTC	CASSIGQGAIYEQYF
.	TRBD1	TRBJ2-2	TRBV5-1	14	TGCGCCAGCATCGGACAGGGTGACCCCGGGGAGCTGTTTTTT	CASIGQGDPGELFF
.	TRBD1	TRBJ2-1	TRBV7-7	13	TGTGCTAGCAGCGTGGACAGGGGGAATGAGCAGTTCTTC	CASSVDRGNEQFF
few	.	TRBJ1-1	TRBV19	13	TGTGCCAGTAGTATAATCGACAGAGCTGAAGCTTTCTTT	CASSIIDRAEAFF
few	.	TRBJ2-3	TRBV14	12	TGTGCCAGCAGCCAAGAGCGAAAAGTGCAGTATTTT	CASSQERKVQYF
.	TRBD1	TRBJ1-2	TRBV5-1	14	TGCGCCAGCAGCTTAGGTCAGGGGGAGGATGGCTACACCTTC	CASSLGQGEDGYTF
.	TRBD2	TRBJ2-4	TRBV7-2	12	TGTGCCAGCAGGCAGGGAGGGAACATTCAGTACTTC	CASRQGGNIQYF
few	.	TRBJ2-4	TRBV2	13	TGTGCCAGCAGTGTCGCGGCCAAAAACATTCAGTACTTC	CASSVAAKNIQYF
few	TRBD2	TRBJ2-7	TRBV18	15	TGTGCCAGCTCACCACGACTAGCGGGTTCCTACGAGCAGTACTTC	CASSPRLAGSYEQYF
.	TRBD1	TRBJ1-4	TRBV7-2	16	TGTGCCAGCAGCCCCCGGGACAGGTCCGTGGGTGAAAAACTGTTTTTT	CASSPRDRSVGEKLFF
few	.	TRBJ2-5	TRBV19	14	TGTGCCAGTAGTACCCGGGACATCCTAGAGACCCAGTACTTC	CASSTRDILETQYF
.	.	TRBJ1-6	TRBV5-1	14	TGCGCCAGCAGCTTGGTGGACAGAAATTCACCCCTCCACTTT	CASSLVDRNSPLHF
.	.	TRBJ2-5	TRBV4-1	15	TGCGCCAGCAGCCAAGTTGTGGGGCATGGGGAGACCCAGTACTTC	CASSQVVGHGETQYF
.	TRBD1	TRBJ1-2	TRBV4-3	14	TGCGCCAGCAGCCCCTCAGACAGGGGGAAGGGCTACACCTTC	CASSPSDRGKGYTF
.	.	TRBJ2-7	TRBV20-1	11	TGCAGTGCTGGTAGCGGCCACGAGCAGTACTTC	CSAGSGHEQYF
once	.	TRBJ1-1	TRBV14	14	TGTGCCAGCAGCCAAGATCAGGATTGGACTGAAGCTTTCTTT	CASSQDQDWTEAFF
.	TRBD2	TRBJ2-1	TRBV9	16	TGTGCCAGCAGCGTATCTAGCGGGAGCTCCTACAATGAGCAGTTCTTC	CASSVSSGSSYNEQFF
.	.	TRBJ2-2	TRBV28	14	TGTGCCAGCAGTTTCCCCACAATCGCCGGGGAGCTGTTTTTT	CASSFPTIAGELFF
.	TRBD1	TRBJ1-2	TRBV4-3	13	TGCGCCAGCAGCCAAGAGACAGGGGATGGCTACACCTTC	CASSQETGDGYTF